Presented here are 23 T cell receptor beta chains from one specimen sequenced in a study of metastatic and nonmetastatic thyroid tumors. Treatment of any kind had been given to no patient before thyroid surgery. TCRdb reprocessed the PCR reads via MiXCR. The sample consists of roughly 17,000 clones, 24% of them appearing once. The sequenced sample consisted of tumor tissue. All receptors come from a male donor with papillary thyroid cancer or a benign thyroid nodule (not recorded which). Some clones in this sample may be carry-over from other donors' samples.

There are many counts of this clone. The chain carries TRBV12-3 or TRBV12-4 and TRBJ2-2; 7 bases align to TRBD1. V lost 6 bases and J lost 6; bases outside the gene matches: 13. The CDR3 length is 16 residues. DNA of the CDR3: TGTGCCAGCAGGCCACAGGTGAGGGGGCGGGCCGGGGAGCTGTTTTTT. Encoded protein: CASRPQVRGRAGELFF.

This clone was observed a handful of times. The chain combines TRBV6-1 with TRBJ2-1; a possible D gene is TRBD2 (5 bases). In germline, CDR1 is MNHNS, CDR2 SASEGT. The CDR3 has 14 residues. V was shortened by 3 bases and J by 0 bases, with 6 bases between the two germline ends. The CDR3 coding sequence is TGTGCCAGCAGTGACAGCGGCTCCTACAATGAGCAGTTCTTC. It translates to CASSDSGSYNEQFF.

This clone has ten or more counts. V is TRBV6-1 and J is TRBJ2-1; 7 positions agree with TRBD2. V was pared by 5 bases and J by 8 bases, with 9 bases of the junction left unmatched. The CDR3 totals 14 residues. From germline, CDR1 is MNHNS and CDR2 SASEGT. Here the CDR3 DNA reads TGTGCCAGCAGTCGGCTTTTGAGCGGGGATGAGCAGTTCTTC. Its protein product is CASSRLLSGDEQFF.

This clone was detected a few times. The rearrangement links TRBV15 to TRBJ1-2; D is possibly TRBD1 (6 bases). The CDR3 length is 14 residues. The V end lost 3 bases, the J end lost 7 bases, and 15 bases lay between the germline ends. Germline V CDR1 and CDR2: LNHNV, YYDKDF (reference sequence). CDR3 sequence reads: CATSSGRGEAGYTF. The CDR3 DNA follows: TGTGCCACCAGCAGTGGAAGGGGGGAGGCTGGCTACACCTTC.

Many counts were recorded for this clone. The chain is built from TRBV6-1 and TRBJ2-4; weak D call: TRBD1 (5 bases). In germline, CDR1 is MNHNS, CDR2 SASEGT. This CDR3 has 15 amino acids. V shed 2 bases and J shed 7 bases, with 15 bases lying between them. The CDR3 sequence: CASSENGRGWNIQYF. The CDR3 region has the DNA TGTGCCAGCAGTGAAAACGGAAGGGGCTGGAACATTCAGTACTTC.

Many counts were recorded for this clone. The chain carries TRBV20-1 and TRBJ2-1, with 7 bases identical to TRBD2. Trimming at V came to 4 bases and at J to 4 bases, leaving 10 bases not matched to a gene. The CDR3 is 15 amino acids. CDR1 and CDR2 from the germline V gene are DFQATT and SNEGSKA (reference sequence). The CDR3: CSATPGRLPYNEQFF. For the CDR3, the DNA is TGCAGTGCTACCCCCGGGAGGCTACCTTACAATGAGCAGTTCTTC.

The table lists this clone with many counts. The CDR3 sequence is CASWGGGAGVWNEQFF. For the CDR3, the DNA is TGTGCCAGCTGGGGGGGAGGTGCGGGAGTATGGAATGAGCAGTTCTTC. The chain couples TRBV28 to TRBJ2-1, with TRBD2 identical over 7 bases. The CDR3 is made up of 16 amino acids. CDR1 and CDR2 from the germline V gene are MDHEN and SYDVKM. With V trimmed by 8 bases and J by 7 bases, 17 bases remained unmatched.

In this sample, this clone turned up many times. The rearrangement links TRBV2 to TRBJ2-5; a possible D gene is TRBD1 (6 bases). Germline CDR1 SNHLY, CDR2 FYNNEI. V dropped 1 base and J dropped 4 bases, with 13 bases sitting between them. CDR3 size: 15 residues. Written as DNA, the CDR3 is TGTGCCAGCAGTGAAGGGACAGCCGGGCGAGAGACCCAGTACTTC. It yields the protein CASSEGTAGRETQYF. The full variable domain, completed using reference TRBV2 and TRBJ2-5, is EPEVTQTPSHQVTQMGQEVILRCVPISNHLYFYWYRQILGQKVEFLVSFYNNEISEKSEIFDDQFSVERPDGSNFTLKIRSTKLEDSAMYFCASSEGTAGRETQYFGPGTRLLVL.

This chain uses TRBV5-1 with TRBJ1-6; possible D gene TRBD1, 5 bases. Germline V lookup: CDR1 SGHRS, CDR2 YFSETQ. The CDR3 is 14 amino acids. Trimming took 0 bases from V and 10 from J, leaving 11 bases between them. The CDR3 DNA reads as TGCGCCAGCAGCTTGGAAGGGGCCGGGTCACCCCTCCACTTT. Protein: CASSLEGAGSPLHF.

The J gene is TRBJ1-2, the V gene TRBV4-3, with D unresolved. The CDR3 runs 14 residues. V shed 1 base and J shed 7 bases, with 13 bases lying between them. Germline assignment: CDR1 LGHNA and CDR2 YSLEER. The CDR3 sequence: CASSQVISGRGYTF. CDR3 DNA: TGCGCCAGCAGCCAAGTTATAAGTGGACGTGGCTACACCTTC.

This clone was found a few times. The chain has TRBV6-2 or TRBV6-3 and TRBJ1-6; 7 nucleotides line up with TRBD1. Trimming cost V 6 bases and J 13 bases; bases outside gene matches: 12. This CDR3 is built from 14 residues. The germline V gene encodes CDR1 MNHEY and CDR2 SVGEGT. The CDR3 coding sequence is TGTGCCAGCAGCCCGACAGGGACCGCTAACCCCCTCCACTTT. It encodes CASSPTGTANPLHF.

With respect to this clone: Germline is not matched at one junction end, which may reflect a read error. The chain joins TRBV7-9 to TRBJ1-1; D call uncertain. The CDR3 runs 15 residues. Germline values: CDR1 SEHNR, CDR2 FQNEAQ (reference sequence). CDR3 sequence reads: CASSFSRTGNTESFF. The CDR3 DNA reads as TGTGCCAGCAGCTTCTCCCGGACGGGGAACACTGAATCTTTCTTT. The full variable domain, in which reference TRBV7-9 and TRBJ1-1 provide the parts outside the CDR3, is DTGVSQNPRHKITKRGQNVTFRCDPISEHNRLYWYRQTLGQGPEFLTYFQNEAQLEKSRLLSDRFSAERPKGSFSTLEIQRTEQGDSAMYLCASSFSRTGNTESFFGQGTRLTVV.

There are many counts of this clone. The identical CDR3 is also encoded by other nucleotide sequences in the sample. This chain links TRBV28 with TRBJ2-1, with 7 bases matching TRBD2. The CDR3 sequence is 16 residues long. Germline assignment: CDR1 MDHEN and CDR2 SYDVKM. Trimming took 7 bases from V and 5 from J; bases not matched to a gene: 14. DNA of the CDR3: TGTGCCAGCATGGGACTATCCCGTTTTCCGGACAATGAGCAGTTCTTC. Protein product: CASMGLSRFPDNEQFF.

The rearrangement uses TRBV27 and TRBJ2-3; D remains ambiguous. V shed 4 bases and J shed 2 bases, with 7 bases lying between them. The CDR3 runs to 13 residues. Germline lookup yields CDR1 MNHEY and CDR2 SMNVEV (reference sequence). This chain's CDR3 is CASSSQLTDTQYF. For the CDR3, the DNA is TGTGCCAGCAGTTCCCAACTCACAGATACGCAGTATTTT.

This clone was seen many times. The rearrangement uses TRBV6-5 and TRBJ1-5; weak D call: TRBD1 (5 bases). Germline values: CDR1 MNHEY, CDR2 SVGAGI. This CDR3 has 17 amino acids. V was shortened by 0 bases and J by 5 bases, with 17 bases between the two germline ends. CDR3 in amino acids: CASSYSIPGNLYQPQHF. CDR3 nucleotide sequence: TGTGCCAGCAGTTACTCGATTCCAGGGAATCTTTATCAGCCCCAGCATTTT.

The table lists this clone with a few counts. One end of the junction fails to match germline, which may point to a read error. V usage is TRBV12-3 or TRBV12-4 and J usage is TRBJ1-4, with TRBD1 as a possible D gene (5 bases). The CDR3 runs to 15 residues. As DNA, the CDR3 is TGTGCCAGCAGCAAGACAGCCACAGGACATGAAAAAATGTTTTTT. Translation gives CASSKTATGHEKMFF.

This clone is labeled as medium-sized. CDR3 sequence: CASSFGGKGNSPLHF. The CDR3 nucleotides read TGTGCCAGCAGTTTTGGGGGGAAGGGGAATTCACCCCTCCACTTT. V gene TRBV27 combines with J gene TRBJ1-6; weak D call: TRBD1 (5 bases). The CDR3 covers 15 residues. Germline values: CDR1 MNHEY, CDR2 SMNVEV (reference sequence). V dropped 3 bases and J dropped 7 bases, with 13 bases sitting between them.

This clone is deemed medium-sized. CDR3 protein: CASTAVGNYGYTF. In DNA form, the CDR3 reads TGTGCCAGCACGGCAGTGGGAAACTATGGCTACACCTTC. The rearrangement joins TRBV6-1 to TRBJ1-2; D is unclear. The germline CDR1 and CDR2 sequences are MNHNS and SASEGT. The CDR3 totals 13 residues. Trimming pared 7 bases from V and 2 bases from J, leaving 11 bases between.

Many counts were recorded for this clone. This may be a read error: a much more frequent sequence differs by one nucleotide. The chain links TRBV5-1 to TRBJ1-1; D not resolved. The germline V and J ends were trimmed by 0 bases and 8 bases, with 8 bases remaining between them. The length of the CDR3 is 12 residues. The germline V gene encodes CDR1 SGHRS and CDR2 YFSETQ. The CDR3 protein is CASSLDGEEAFF. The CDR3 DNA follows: TGCGCCAGCAGCTTGGATGGAGAGGAAGCTTTCTTT.

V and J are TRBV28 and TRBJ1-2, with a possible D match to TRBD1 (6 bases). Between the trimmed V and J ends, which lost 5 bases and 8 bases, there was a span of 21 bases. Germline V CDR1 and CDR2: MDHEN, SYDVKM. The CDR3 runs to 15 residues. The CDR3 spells CASSAGQSQVEGYTF. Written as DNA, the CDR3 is TGTGCCAGCAGTGCGGGACAATCCCAAGTGGAGGGCTACACCTTC.

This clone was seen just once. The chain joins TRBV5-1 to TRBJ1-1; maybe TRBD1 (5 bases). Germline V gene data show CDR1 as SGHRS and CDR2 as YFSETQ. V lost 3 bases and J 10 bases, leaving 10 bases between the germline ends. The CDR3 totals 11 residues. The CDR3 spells CASSYRDGAFF. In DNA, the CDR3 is TGCGCCAGCAGCTACCGGGACGGAGCTTTCTTT.

CDR3 sequence reads: CASAGPRTMVSYEQYF. Written as DNA, the CDR3 is TGTGCCAGCGCTGGCCCCCGGACCATGGTCTCATACGAGCAGTACTTC. The chain links TRBV12-3 or TRBV12-4 to TRBJ2-7; D gene unclear. CDR3 length: 16 residues. V dropped 8 bases and J dropped 4 bases, with 24 bases sitting between them.

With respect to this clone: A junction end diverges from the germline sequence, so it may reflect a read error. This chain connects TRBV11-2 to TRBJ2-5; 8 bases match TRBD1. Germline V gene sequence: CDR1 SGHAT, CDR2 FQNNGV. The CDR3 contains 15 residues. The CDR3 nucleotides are TGTGCCAGCAGCCTAGATCAGGGGGCCCCAGAGACCCAGTACTTC. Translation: CASSLDQGAPETQYF.